The T cell receptor beta chain described here comes from a study of metastatic and nonmetastatic thyroid tumors. Study in general: Across blood and tumor or nodule tissue, repertoires from malignant and benign thyroid patients were compared with one another.

As to this clone: Antigen: not known.

TCRdb re-called the PCR reads via MiXCR. The data show under 15,000 clones, around 21% seen once. Every patient was untreated before thyroid surgery. Study-wide points: Benign nodules were reported to have significantly lower TCR beta diversity than malignant thyroid tumors, in blood and tumor.

Material for sequencing was adjacent normal tissue. The sequence derives from a female donor with papillary thyroid cancer or a benign thyroid nodule (not recorded which). Some clones in this sample may be carry-over from other donors' samples.

The CDR3 spells CATSEDRGRTGELFF. The CDR3 DNA reads TGTGCCACCAGTGAGGACAGGGGAAGGACCGGGGAGCTGTTTTTT. This rearrangement joins TRBV24-1 to TRBJ2-2, with 9 positions matching TRBD1. Germline loops: CDR1 KGHDR, CDR2 SFDVKD. V dropped 4 bases and J dropped 5; count of bases not matched to a gene: 4. The CDR3 extends over 15 amino acids.